This T cell receptor (beta chain) comes out of a study of blood T cells in healthy people across ages. Germline V gene sequence: CDR1 MNHEY, CDR2 SVGAGI. The trim removed 0 bases at V and 14 bases at J, leaving 15 bases unmatched. This CDR3 region has 16 residues. Caucasian, healthy and from Russia, the donors were aged between about 6 and 100. Next came a second PCR, run for about 7 to 12 cycles, which used a sample-barcoded 5' primer along with a J-beta primer mix. TCRdb reprocessed the 5' RACE reads via MiXCR and lists one record per CDR3 protein. Found here are roughly 800,000 distinct CDR3 sequences, 53% of them singletons; the top ten hold approximately 40%.

Sequenced: blood. The chain recombines TRBV6-5 with TRBJ2-3; TRBD2 agrees at 9 bases. The receptor was isolated from a man older than 75 in good health. The CDR3 region is CASSYSRLAGLRYAYF. In DNA form, the CDR3 reads TGTGCCAGCAGTTACTCGAGGCTAGCGGGACTGAGATACGCGTATTTT.